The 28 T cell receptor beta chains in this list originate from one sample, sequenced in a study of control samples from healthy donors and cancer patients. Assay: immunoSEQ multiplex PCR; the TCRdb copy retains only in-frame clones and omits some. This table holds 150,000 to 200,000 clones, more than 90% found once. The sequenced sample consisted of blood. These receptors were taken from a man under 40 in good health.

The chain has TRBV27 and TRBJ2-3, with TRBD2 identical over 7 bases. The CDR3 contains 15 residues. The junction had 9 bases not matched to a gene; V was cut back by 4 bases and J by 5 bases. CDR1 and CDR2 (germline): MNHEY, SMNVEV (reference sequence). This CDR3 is CASSSLGGTRDTQYF. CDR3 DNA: TGTGCCAGCAGTTCCCTCGGGGGGACGCGAGATACGCAGTATTTT.

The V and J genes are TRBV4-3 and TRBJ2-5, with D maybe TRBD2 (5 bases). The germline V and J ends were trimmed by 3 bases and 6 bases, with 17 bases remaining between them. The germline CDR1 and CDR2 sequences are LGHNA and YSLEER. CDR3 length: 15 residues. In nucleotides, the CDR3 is TGCGCCAGCAGCCAGCTTGCGCGGGTCGGGAAGACCCAGTACTTC. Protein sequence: CASSQLARVGKTQYF.

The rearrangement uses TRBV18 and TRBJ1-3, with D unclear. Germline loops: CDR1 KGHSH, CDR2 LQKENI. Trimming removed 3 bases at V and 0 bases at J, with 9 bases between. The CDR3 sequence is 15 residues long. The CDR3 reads CASSPLDNSGNTIYF. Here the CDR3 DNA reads TGTGCCAGCTCACCCCTAGACAACTCTGGAAACACCATATATTTT.

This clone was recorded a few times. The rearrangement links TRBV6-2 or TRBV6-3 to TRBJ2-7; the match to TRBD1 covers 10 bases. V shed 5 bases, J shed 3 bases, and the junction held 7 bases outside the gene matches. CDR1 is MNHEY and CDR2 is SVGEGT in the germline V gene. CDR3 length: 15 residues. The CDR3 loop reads CASSRWDRGIYEQYF. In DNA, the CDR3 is TGTGCCAGCAGTCGTTGGGACAGGGGCATCTACGAGCAGTACTTC.

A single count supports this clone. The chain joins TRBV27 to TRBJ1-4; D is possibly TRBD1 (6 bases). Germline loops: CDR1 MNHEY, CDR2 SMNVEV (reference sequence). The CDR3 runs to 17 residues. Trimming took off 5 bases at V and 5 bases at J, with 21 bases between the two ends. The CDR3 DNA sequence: TGTGCCAGCAGTCCCAGCGACAGGTTAGGCCGGAATGAAAAACTGTTTTTT. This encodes CASSPSDRLGRNEKLFF. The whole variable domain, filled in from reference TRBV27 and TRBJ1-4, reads EAQVTQNPRYLITVTGKKLTVTCSQNMNHEYMSWYRQDPGLGLRQIYYSMNVEVTDKGDVPEGYKVSRKEKRNFPLILESPSPNQTSLYFCASSPSDRLGRNEKLFFGSGTQLSVL.

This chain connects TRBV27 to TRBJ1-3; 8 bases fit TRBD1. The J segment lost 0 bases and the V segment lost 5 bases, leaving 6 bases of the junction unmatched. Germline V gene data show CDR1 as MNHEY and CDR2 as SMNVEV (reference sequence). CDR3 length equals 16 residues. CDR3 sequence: CASSPLQGASGNTIYF. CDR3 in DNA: TGTGCCAGCAGTCCCCTCCAGGGGGCCTCTGGAAACACCATATATTTT.

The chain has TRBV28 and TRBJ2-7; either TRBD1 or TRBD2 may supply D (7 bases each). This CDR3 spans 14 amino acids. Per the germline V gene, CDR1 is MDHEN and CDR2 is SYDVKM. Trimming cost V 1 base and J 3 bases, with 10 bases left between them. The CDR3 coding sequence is TGTGCCAGCAGTTTATCAGGGGGGGGCTACGAGCAGTACTTC. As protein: CASSLSGGGYEQYF.

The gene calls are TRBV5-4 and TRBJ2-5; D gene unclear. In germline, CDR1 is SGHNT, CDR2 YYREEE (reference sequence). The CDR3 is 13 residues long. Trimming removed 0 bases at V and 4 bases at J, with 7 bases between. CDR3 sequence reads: CASSLVGIETQYF. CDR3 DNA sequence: TGTGCCAGCAGCTTGGTAGGGATAGAGACCCAGTACTTC.

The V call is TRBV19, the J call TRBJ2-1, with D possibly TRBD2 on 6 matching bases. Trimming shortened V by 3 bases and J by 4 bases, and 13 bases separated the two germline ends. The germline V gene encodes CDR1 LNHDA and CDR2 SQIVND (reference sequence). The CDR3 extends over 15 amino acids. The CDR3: CASSIMTSGYNEQFF. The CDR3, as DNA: TGTGCCAGTAGTATCATGACTAGTGGATACAATGAGCAGTTCTTC.

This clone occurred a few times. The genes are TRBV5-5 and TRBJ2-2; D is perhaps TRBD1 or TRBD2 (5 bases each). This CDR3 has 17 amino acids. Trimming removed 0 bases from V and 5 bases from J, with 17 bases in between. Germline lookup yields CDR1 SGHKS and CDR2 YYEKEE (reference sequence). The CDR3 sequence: CASSLGVGPLGTGELFF. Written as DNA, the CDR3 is TGTGCCAGCAGCTTGGGGGTGGGACCCCTAGGGACCGGGGAGCTGTTTTTT.

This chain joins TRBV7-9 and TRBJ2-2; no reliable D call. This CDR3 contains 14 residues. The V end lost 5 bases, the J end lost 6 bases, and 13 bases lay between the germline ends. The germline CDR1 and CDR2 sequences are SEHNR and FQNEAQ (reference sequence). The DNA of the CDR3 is TGTGCCAGCAGCCCCCGCGGTGTCGCCGGGGAGCTGTTTTTT. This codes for CASSPRGVAGELFF.

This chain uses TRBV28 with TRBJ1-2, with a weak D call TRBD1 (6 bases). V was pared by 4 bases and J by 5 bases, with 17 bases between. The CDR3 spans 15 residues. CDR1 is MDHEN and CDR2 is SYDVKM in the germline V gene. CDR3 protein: CASSSPTGTRYGYTF. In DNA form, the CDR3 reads TGTGCCAGCAGTTCACCTACCGGGACAAGATATGGCTACACCTTC.

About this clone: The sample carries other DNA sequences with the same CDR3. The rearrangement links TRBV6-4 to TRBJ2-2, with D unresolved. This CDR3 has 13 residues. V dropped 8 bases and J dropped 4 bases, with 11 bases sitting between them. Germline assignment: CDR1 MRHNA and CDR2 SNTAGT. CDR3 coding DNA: TGTGCCAGCTCCCCTAGGACCACCGGGGAGCTGTTTTTT. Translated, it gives CASSPRTTGELFF.

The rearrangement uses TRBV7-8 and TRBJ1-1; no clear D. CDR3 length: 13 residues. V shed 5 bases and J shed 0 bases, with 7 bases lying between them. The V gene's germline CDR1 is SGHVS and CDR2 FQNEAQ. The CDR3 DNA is TGTGCCAGCAGCACAGATATGAACACTGAAGCTTTCTTT. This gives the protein CASSTDMNTEAFF.

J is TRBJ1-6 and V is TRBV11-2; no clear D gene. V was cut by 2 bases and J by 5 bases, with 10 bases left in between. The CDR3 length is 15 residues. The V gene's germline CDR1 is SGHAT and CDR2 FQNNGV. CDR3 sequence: CASSLLSQNNSPLHF. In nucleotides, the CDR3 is TGTGCCAGCAGCTTATTATCCCAGAATAATTCACCCCTCCACTTT.

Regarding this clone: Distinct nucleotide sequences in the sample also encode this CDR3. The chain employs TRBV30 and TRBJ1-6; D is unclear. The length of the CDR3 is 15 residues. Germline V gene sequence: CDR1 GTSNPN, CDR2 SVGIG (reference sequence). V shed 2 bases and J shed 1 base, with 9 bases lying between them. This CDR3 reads CAWSPGFSYNSPLHF. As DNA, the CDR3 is TGTGCCTGGAGTCCCGGCTTTTCCTATAATTCACCCCTCCACTTT.

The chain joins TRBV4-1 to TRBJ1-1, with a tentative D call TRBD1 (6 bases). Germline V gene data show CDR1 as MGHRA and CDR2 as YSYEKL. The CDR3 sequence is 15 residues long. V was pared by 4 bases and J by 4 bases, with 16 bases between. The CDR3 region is CASSPLGRGATEAFF. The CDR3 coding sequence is TGCGCCAGCAGCCCCTTAGGCAGGGGAGCCACTGAAGCTTTCTTT.

DNA for the CDR3: TGCGCCAGCAGGAGGACAGGGGGAAACGAGCAGTACTTC. Translation: CASRRTGGNEQYF. The genes are TRBV10-1 and TRBJ2-7, with 10 nucleotides matching TRBD1. The germline CDR1 and CDR2 sequences are WNHNN and SYGVQD (reference sequence). This CDR3 contains 13 residues. J lost 5 bases, V lost 6 bases, and 4 bases had no gene match.

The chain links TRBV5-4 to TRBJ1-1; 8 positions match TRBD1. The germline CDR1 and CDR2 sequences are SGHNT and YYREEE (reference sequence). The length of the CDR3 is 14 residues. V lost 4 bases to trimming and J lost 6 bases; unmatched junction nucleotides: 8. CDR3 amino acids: CASSQTGVFAEAFF. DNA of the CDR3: TGTGCCAGCAGCCAGACAGGGGTTTTCGCTGAAGCTTTCTTT.

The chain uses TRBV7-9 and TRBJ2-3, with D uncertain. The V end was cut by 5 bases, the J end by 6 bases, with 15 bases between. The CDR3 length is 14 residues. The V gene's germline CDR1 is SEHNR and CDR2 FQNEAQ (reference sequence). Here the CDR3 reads CASSPITYGDTQYF. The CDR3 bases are TGTGCCAGCAGCCCGATAACTTATGGGGATACGCAGTATTTT.

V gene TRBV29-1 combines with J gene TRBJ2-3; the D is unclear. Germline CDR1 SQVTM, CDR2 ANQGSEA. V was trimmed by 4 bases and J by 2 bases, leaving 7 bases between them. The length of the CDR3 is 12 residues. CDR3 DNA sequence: TGCAGCGTTGGACACCCCACAGATACGCAGTATTTT. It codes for CSVGHPTDTQYF.

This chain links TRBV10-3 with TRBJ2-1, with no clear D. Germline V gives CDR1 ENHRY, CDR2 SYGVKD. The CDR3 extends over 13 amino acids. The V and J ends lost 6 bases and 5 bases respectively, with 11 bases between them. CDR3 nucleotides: TGTGCCATCAGGCCCATGGGTGACAATGAGCAGTTCTTC. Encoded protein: CAIRPMGDNEQFF.

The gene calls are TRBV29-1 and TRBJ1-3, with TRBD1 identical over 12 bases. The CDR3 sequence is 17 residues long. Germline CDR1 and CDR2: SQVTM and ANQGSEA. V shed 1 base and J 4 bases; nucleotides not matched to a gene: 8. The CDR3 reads CSVEGGGQGASGNTIYF. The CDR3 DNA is TGCAGCGTTGAAGGCGGGGGACAGGGGGCGTCGGGAAACACCATATATTTT.

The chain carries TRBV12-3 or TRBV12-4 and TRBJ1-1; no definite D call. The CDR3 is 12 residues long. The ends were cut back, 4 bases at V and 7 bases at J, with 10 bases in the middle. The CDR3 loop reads CASSSGSVEAFF. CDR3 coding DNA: TGTGCCAGCAGTTCCGGGTCCGTTGAAGCTTTCTTT.

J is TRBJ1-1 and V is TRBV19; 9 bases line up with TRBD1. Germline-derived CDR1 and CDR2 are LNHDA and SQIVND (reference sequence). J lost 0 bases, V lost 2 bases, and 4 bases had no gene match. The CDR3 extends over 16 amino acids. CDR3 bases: TGTGCCAGTAGTATAAGGACAGGGGCGTTGAACACTGAAGCTTTCTTT. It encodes CASSIRTGALNTEAFF.

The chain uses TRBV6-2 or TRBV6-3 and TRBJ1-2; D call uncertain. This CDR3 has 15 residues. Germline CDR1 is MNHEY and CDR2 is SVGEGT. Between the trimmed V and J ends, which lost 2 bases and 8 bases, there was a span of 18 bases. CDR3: CASSYSVRPSGGYTF. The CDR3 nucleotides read TGTGCCAGCAGTTACAGTGTCAGGCCCTCGGGAGGCTACACCTTC.

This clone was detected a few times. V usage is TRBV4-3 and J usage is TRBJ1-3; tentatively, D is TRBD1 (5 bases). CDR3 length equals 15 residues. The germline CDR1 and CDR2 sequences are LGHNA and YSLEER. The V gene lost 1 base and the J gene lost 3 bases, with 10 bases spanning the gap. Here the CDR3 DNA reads TGCGCCAGCAGCCAAGGGACGGGGGGTGGAAACACCATATATTTT. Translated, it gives CASSQGTGGGNTIYF.

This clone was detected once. The CDR3 sequence is CASSFSGDGYTF. The CDR3, as DNA: TGCGCCAGCAGCTTCTCAGGGGACGGCTACACCTTC. The chain joins TRBV5-1 to TRBJ1-2; weak D call: TRBD1 (6 bases). The CDR3 loop spans 12 amino acids. Germline-derived CDR1 and CDR2 are SGHRS and YFSETQ. The V end lost 2 bases, the J end lost 8 bases, and 10 bases lay between the germline ends.